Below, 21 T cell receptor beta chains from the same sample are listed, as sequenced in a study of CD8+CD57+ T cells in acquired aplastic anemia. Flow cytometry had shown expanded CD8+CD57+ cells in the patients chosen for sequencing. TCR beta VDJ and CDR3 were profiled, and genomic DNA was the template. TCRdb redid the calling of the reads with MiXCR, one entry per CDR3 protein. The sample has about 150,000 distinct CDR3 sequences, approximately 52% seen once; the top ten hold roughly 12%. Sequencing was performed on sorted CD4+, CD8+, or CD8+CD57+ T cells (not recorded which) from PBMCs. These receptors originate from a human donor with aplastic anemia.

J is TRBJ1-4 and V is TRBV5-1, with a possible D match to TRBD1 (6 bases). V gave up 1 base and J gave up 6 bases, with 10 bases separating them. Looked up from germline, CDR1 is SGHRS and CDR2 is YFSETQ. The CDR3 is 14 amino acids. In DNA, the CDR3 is TGCGCCAGCAGCTTGCGAGGGGGGCATGAAAAACTGTTTTTT. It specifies CASSLRGGHEKLFF. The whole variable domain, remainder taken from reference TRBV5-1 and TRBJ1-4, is KAGVTQTPRYLIKTRGQQVTLSCSPISGHRSVSWYQQTPGQGLQFLFEYFSETQRNKGNFPGRFSGRQFSNSRSEMNVSTLELGDSALYLCASSLRGGHEKLFFGSGTQLSVL.

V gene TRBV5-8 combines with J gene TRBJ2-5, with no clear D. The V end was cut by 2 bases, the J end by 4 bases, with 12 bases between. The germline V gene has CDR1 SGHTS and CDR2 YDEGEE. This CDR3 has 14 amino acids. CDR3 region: CASSFPETVETQYF. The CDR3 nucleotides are TGTGCCAGCAGCTTTCCCGAGACTGTAGAGACCCAGTACTTC.

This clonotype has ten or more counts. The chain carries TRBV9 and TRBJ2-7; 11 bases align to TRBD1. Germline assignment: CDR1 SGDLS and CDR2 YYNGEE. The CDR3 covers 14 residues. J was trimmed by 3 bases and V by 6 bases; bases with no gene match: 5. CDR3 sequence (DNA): TGTGCCAGCAACGCCGGGACAGGGGGCTACGAGCAGTACTTC. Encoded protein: CASNAGTGGYEQYF.

The CDR3 DNA sequence: TGTGCCAGCGCGTCGAGGGGAGGGGACCGGTACGAGCAGTACTTC. This sequence encodes CASASRGGDRYEQYF. This chain connects TRBV2 to TRBJ2-7, with 7 bases matching TRBD2. CDR3 length: 15 amino acids. J was trimmed by 4 bases and V by 8 bases; bases with no gene match: 14. CDR1 is SNHLY and CDR2 is FYNNEI in the germline V gene.

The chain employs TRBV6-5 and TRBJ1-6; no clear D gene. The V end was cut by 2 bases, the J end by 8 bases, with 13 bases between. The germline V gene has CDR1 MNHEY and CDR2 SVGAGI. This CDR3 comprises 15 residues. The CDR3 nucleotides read TGTGCCAGCAGTTACGTGCGGCCGGTGTATTCACCCCTCCACTTT. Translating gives CASSYVRPVYSPLHF.

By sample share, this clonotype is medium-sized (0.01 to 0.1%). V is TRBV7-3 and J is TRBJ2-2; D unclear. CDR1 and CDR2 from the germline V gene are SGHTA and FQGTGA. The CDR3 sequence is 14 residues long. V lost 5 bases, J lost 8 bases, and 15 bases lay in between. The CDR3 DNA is TGTGCCAGCAGCCCCTGGCTGGGTCCGGGGGAGCTGTTTTTT. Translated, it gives CASSPWLGPGELFF.

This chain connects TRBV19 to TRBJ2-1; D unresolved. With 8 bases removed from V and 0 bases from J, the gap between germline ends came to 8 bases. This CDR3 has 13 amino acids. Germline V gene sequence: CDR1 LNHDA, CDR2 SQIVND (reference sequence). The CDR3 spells CASAVSSYNEQFF. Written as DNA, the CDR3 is TGTGCCAGTGCAGTGAGCTCCTACAATGAGCAGTTCTTC.

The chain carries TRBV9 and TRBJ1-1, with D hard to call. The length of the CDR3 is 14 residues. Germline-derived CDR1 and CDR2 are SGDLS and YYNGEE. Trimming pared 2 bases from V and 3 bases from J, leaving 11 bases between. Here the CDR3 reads CASSVSRKDTEAFF. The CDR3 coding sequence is TGTGCCAGCAGCGTGAGTCGTAAGGACACTGAAGCTTTCTTT. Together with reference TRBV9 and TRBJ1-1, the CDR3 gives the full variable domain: DSGVTQTPKHLITATGQRVTLRCSPRSGDLSVYWYQQSLDQGLQFLIQYYNGEERAKGNILERFSAQQFPDLHSELNLSSLELGDSALYFCASSVSRKDTEAFFGQGTRLTVV.

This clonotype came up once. CDR3 residues: CSARDGTGRPEAFF. The CDR3 DNA reads TGCAGTGCTAGGGATGGGACAGGGCGACCTGAAGCTTTCTTT. The chain recombines TRBV20-1 with TRBJ1-1, with TRBD1 identical over 9 bases. The length of the CDR3 is 14 residues. Germline lookup yields CDR1 DFQATT and CDR2 SNEGSKA (reference sequence). V was pared by 3 bases and J by 6 bases, with 8 bases of the junction left unmatched.

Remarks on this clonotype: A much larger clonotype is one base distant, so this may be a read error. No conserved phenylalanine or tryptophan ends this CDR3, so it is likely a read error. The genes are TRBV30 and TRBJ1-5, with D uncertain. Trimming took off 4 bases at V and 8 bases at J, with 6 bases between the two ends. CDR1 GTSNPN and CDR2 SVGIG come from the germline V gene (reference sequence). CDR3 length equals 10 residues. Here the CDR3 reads CAWTGKPQHL. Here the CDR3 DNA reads TGTGCCTGGACGGGCAAGCCCCAGCATCTT.

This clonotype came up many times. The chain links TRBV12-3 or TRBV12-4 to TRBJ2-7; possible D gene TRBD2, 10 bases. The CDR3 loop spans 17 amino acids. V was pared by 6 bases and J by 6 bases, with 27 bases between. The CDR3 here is CASRPGTGTSDSLEQYF. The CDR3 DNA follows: TGTGCCAGCAGACCCGGGACAGGGACTAGCGACTCCCTCGAGCAGTACTTC.

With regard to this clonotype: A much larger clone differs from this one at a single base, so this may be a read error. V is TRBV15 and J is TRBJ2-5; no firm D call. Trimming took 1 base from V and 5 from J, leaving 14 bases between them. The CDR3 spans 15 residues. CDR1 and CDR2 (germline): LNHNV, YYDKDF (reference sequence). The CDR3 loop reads CATSRGPHPTETQYF. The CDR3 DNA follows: TGTGCCACCAGCAGAGGTCCCCACCCAACGGAGACCCAGTACTTC.

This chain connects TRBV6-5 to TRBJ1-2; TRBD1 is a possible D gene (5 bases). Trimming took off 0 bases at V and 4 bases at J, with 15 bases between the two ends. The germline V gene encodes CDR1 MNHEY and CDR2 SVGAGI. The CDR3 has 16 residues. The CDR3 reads CASSYSMSEQGYGYTF. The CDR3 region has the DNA TGTGCCAGCAGTTACTCCATGTCCGAGCAGGGCTATGGCTACACCTTC.

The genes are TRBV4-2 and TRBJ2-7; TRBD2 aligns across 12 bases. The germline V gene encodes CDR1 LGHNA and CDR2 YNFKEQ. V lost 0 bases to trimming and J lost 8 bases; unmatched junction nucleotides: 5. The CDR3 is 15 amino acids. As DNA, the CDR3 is TGTGCCAGCAGCCAAGATCAGACTAGCGGGAGTAAGCAGTACTTC. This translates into CASSQDQTSGSKQYF.

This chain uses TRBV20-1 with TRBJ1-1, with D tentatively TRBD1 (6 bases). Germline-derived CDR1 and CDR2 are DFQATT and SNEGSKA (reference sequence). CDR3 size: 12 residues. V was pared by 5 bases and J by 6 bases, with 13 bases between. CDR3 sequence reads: CSAVQGWAEAFF. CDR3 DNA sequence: TGCAGTGCTGTACAGGGCTGGGCTGAAGCTTTCTTT.

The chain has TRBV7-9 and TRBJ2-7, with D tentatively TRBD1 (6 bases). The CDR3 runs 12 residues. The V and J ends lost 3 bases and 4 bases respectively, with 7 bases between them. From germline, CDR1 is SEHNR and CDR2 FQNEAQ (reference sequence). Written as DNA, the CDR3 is TGTGCCAGCAGCTTTGACAGGTACGAGCAGTACTTC. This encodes CASSFDRYEQYF.

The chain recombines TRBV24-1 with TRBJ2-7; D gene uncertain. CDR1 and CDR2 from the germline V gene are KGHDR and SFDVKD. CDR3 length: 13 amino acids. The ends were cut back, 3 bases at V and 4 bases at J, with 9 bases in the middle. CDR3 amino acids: CATSDAPTYEQYF. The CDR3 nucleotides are TGTGCCACCAGTGATGCCCCAACATACGAGCAGTACTTC.

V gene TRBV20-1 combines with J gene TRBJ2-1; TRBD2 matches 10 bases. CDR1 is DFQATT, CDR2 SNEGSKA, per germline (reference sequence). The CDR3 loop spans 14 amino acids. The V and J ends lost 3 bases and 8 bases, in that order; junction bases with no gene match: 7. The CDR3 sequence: CSARASGGAYEQFF. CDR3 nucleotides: TGCAGTGCTAGGGCCAGCGGGGGGGCCTATGAGCAGTTCTTC.

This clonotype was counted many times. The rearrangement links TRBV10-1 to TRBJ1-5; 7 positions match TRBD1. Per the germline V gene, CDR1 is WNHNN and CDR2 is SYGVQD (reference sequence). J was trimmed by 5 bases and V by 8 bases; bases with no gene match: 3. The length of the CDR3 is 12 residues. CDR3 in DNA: TGCGCCAGCCCCACAGGGGATCAGCCCCAGCATTTT. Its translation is CASPTGDQPQHF.

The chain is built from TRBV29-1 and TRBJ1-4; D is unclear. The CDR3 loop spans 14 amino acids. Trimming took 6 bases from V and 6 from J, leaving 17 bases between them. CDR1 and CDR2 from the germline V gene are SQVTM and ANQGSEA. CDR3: CSVLGGIGYEKLFF. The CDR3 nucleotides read TGCAGCGTCCTCGGAGGGATTGGTTATGAAAAACTGTTTTTT.

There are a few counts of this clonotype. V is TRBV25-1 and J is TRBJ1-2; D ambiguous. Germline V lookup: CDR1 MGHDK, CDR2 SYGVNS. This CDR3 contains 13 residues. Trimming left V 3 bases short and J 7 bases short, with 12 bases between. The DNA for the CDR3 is TGTGCCAGCAGTGATGGACGTATTGGTGGCTACACCTTC. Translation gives CASSDGRIGGYTF.